This T cell receptor (beta chain) originates from a study of a mutant IDH1 vaccine in newly diagnosed glioma. Study-level information: Patients' prior therapy spanned radiotherapy, temozolomide, or both; most underwent both. Week 47 marked visit V13, whereas week 35 marked visit V12.

The ends were cut back, 2 bases at V and 6 bases at J, with 16 bases in the middle. The CDR3 length is 14 residues. Per germline, CDR1 SQVTM and CDR2 ANQGSEA. Time point defined: week 35, safety follow-up. Doses comprised 300 ug of mutant IDH1 20-mer peptide each, plus topical imiquimod. Study conclusions and caveats: Changes in top peripheral clonotypes did not appear linked to pseudoprogression. Immune responses arising from the vaccine appeared in about 93% of patients.

As for this clone: Antigen: not known.

Profiling relied on immunoSEQ multiplex PCR, and the TCRdb table lists in-frame clones only, not all of them. The sample consists of around 44,000 clones, around four fifths of them appearing once. The sequenced sample was PBMCs, obtained from a glioma patient whose treatment included an IDH1 peptide vaccine. The rearrangement links TRBV29-1 to TRBJ1-2, with a weak D call TRBD1 (5 bases). The clonotype was recovered from a man in his forties with glioma. CDR3 in amino acids: CSVEYGRGVNGYTF. The CDR3 DNA reads as TGCAGCGTTGAATATGGACGGGGGGTTAATGGCTACACCTTC.